One sample yielded the 8 T cell receptor beta chains listed below, sequenced in a study of T cell repertoires in cytomegalovirus infection. TCRdb reprocessed the reads via MiXCR and lists one record per CDR3 protein. Counted here are fewer than 550,000 distinct CDR3 sequences, approximately 25% occurring once; the ten biggest clones make up roughly 13%. The sequenced material came from PBMCs. The origin of the receptors is a human donor in good health (CMV status not recorded). Some clones in this sample may be carry-over from other donors' samples.

This sequence joins TRBV4-1 and TRBJ1-1; D uncertain. The V and J ends lost 2 bases and 1 base respectively, with 14 bases between them. Germline V gene lookup returns CDR1 MGHRA and CDR2 YSYEKL. The CDR3 is made up of 16 amino acids. Here the CDR3 reads CASSQIELGRNTEAFF. The CDR3 DNA follows: TGCGCCAGCAGCCAAATTGAACTCGGACGGAACACTGAAGCTTTCTTT.

This chain joins TRBV6-8 and TRBJ2-2, with D perhaps assigned TRBD1 or TRBD2 (5 bases each). This CDR3 has 17 residues. Germline loops: CDR1 MNHGY, CDR2 SAAAGT. V was shortened by 4 bases and J by 2 bases, with 17 bases between the two germline ends. The CDR3 coding sequence is TGTGCCAGCAGTTTTCCAGCCGGGACGGCAAACACCGGGGAGCTGTTTTTT. It translates to CASSFPAGTANTGELFF.

The sample holds a few counts of this clonotype. The chain has TRBV25-1 and TRBJ2-7, with D perhaps assigned TRBD1 or TRBD2 (5 bases each). V was cut by 3 bases and J by 1 base, with 10 bases left in between. There are 14 residues in the CDR3. Germline V lookup: CDR1 MGHDK, CDR2 SYGVNS. Here the CDR3 DNA reads TGTGCCAGCAGTGAGTTGGGACGGTCCTACGAGCAGTACTTC. Residues: CASSELGRSYEQYF.

The sample holds a few counts of this clonotype. This sequence joins TRBV7-3 and TRBJ2-3; tentative D call: TRBD2 (5 bases). The CDR3 is 14 amino acids. Germline assignment: CDR1 SGHTA and CDR2 FQGTGA. Trimming cost V 1 base and J 8 bases, with 13 bases left between them. The CDR3 loop is CASSLRPSGGTQYF. In DNA form, the CDR3 reads TGTGCCAGCAGCTTAAGGCCCAGCGGAGGTACGCAGTATTTT.

This clonotype came up a few times. The chain recombines TRBV4-1 with TRBJ2-6; TRBD1 matches at 11 bases. This CDR3 is 21 amino acids long. V lost 1 base to trimming and J lost 0 bases; unmatched junction nucleotides: 11. Germline-derived CDR1 and CDR2 are MGHRA and YSYEKL. The CDR3 DNA reads as TGCGCCAGCAGCCAAGTGGCGGAAAGGACAGGGGGCCACTCTGGGGCCAACGTCCTGACTTTC. Translated, it gives CASSQVAERTGGHSGANVLTF.

This clonotype occurred a few times. The CDR3: CASSLSGAYYEQYV. The CDR3 DNA reads TGTGCCAGCAGTTTATCAGGGGCTTACTACGAGCAGTACGTC. The chain combines TRBV6-2 or TRBV6-3 with TRBJ2-7, with D tentatively TRBD1 (6 bases). The CDR3 is 14 residues long. CDR1 and CDR2 (germline): MNHEY, SVGEGT. Trimming took off 4 bases at V and 3 bases at J, with 13 bases between the two ends.

The sample holds a few counts of this clonotype. This chain joins TRBV19 and TRBJ2-1; 7 bases map to TRBD2. The CDR3 has 13 residues. Germline V gives CDR1 LNHDA, CDR2 SQIVND (reference sequence). V dropped 3 bases and J dropped 9; count of bases not matched to a gene: 5. The CDR3 DNA sequence: TGTGCCAGTAGTATTTCACTAGCGTCTGAGCAGTTCTTC. Protein: CASSISLASEQFF.

The chain combines TRBV6-2 or TRBV6-3 with TRBJ2-3, with D perhaps matching TRBD2 (6 bases). Looked up from germline, CDR1 is MNHEY and CDR2 is SVGEGT. Trimming shortened V by 0 bases and J by 4 bases, and 14 bases separated the two germline ends. The CDR3 runs to 16 residues. CDR3 region: CASSYSGGTVSDTQYF. The CDR3 DNA is TGTGCCAGCAGTTACTCGGGCGGGACCGTCTCAGATACGCAGTATTTT.